This record covers a single T cell receptor (beta chain). V lost 1 base to trimming and J lost 6 bases; unmatched junction nucleotides: 13. The CDR3 is made up of 17 amino acids. From germline, CDR1 is PRHDT and CDR2 FYEKMQ (reference sequence). TCRdb's table, derived via immunoSEQ multiplex PCR, lists solely in-frame clones and lacks some. The sample contains 55,000 to 80,000 clones, approximately 94% of which appear only once. This record belongs to a study of T cell changes during pregnancy in multiple sclerosis. The rearrangement links TRBV13 to TRBJ2-3; 7 bases agree with TRBD2. The material was peripheral blood, obtained in the third trimester of pregnancy. This TCR was recovered from a female donor with multiple sclerosis, enrolled in a pregnancy study. CDR3: CASSLEFSSLGGDTQYF. As DNA, the CDR3 is TGTGCCAGCAGCTTAGAGTTTTCGTCGTTGGGGGGGGATACGCAGTATTTT.